This TCR beta chain was obtained from a study of neoadjuvant anti-PD-1 for oral cavity cancer. The overall study: Patients without progression received a fourth nivolumab dose around day 43, then surgical resection on days 50-56. The study's findings and limits: Pretreatment Treg/Th17 ratio correlated inversely with post-treatment tumor clonality.

Using immunoSEQ multiplex PCR, the repertoire was profiled, and TCRdb retains in-frame clones only, with some absent. Of roughly 14,000 clones listed, about 64% were seen once; the top ten hold 2% to 3%. Germline V CDR1 and CDR2: MNHEY, SMNVEV (reference sequence). The CDR3 is 13 residues long. Trimming shortened V by 3 bases and J by 4 bases, and 6 bases separated the two germline ends. This clone has just a few counts. Antigen specificity is unknown. The chain has TRBV27 and TRBJ2-2; D unclear. This clonotype was sampled from a person aged 35-80 years with oral cavity squamous cell carcinoma. The sequencing used PBMCs, collected before nivolumab (anti-PD-1) treatment. CDR3 sequence reads: CASSLDRTGELFF. In DNA, the CDR3 is TGTGCCAGCAGTTTGGATCGCACCGGGGAGCTGTTTTTT.